This section outlines one T cell receptor beta chain sequence together with its context. Its antigen remains unknown. V lost 7 bases, J lost 6 bases, and 14 bases lay in between. CDR3 length: 13 residues. Germline CDR1 and CDR2: SNHLY and FYNNEI. These data belong to a study of T-cell memory formation after mild COVID-19. Overall study results and limits: Day 15 to 85 contractors were CD4/CD8 balanced; later expanders leaned CD4+.

TCRdb redid the calling of the 5' RACE reads with MiXCR, one entry per CDR3 protein. The sample records 180,000 or so distinct CDR3 sequences, more than 9% being singletons. This chain connects TRBV2 to TRBJ2-3; the D gene is possibly TRBD1 (5 bases). The source of this sequence is a man younger than 35 who had mild COVID-19 (a few samples of this study predate the infection). Cell type and time point are not known. The sequenced sample consisted of PBMCs or a T cell subset sorted from them (not recorded which). The DNA for the CDR3 is TGTGCCAGCATCGGGCAGGGTATCGATACGCAGTATTTT. This codes for CASIGQGIDTQYF.